This T cell receptor (beta chain) stems from a study of shared clonotypes between healthy human individuals. Study-wide results and caveats: About 5.2% was the fraction of naive CD4 clonotypes found shared across several donors. Among donors, clonotype sharing was expected to be affected by sequencing depth.

Assay execution proceeded at the deep level. Data came from immunoSEQ multiplex PCR; TCRdb stores just in-frame clones and leaves some out. The data hold 950,000 to 1,100,000 clones, with about 74% observed a single time. V was cut by 3 bases and J by 1 base, with 14 bases left in between. The CDR3 contains 16 residues. Germline V gives CDR1 SGDLS, CDR2 YYNGEE. As concerns this clone: As yet, its antigen is unknown.

Sequencing was done on a sample of memory CD4+ T cells sorted from blood. The subset here: CD45RA-negative fraction. This TCR derives from a man younger than 35 in good health. The chain employs TRBV9 and TRBJ1-3; D is perhaps TRBD1 (6 bases). The CDR3 coding sequence is TGTGCCAGCAGCGCGAAGGGGGGATTATCTGGAAACACCATATATTTT. This encodes CASSAKGGLSGNTIYF. The variable domain in full, completed from reference TRBV9 and TRBJ1-3, reads DSGVTQTPKHLITATGQRVTLRCSPRSGDLSVYWYQQSLDQGLQFLIQYYNGEERAKGNILERFSAQQFPDLHSELNLSSLELGDSALYFCASSAKGGLSGNTIYFGEGSWLTVV.